The 10 T cell receptor beta chains listed next were all sequenced from one sample in a study of glioma-infiltrating T cells. Using RNA template, CDR3s of TCR alpha and beta were amplified with iRepertoire arm-PCR. Via MiXCR, TCRdb re-called the multiplex PCR reads, giving one row per CDR3 protein. The sample holds 300,000 to 400,000 distinct CDR3 sequences, around 38% seen once. Source material: glioma tissue, nonneoplastic brain tissue, or PBMCs (not recorded which). Receptors were obtained from a human donor with low-grade glioma or glioblastoma, undergoing nonglioma brain surgery, or in good health (not recorded which).

The rearrangement uses TRBV12-5 and TRBJ2-3; D is possibly TRBD2 (6 bases). CDR3 size: 17 residues. Per the germline V gene, CDR1 is LGHNT and CDR2 is FRNRAP. Deletions cut 0 bases from V and 4 bases from J, with 17 bases between. In nucleotides, the CDR3 is TGTGCTAGTGGTTTGGTAATAGGAGGGAGGAGGGCAGATACGCAGTATTTT. Translating gives CASGLVIGGRRADTQYF. Variable domain in full (rest from reference TRBV12-5 and TRBJ2-3): DARVTQTPRHKVTEMGQEVTMRCQPILGHNTVFWYRQTMMQGLELLAYFRNRAPLDDSGMPKDRFSAEMPDATLATLKIQPSEPRDSAVYFCASGLVIGGRRADTQYFGPGTRLTVL.

Comment on this clonotype: A much larger clone lies a single base off, so this may be a read error. J is TRBJ2-7 and V is TRBV28; 7 bases map to TRBD1. Germline values: CDR1 MDHEN, CDR2 SYDVKM. CDR3 length: 16 residues. V trimming: 5 bases; J trimming: 0 bases; junction bases outside the gene matches: 10. The CDR3 DNA sequence: TGTGCCAGCAGTCCCTACAGGGGAAGGGGCTCCTACGAGCAGTACTTC. As protein: CASSPYRGRGSYEQYF.

The V call is TRBV25-1, the J call TRBJ2-7; 11 bases map to TRBD2. V shed 5 bases, J shed 7 bases, and the junction held 10 bases outside the gene matches. The CDR3 totals 15 residues. Germline V CDR1 and CDR2: MGHDK, SYGVNS. The CDR3 loop is CASSTPTSGTEEQYF. The CDR3 DNA reads as TGTGCCAGCAGTACCCCGACTAGCGGGACTGAAGAGCAGTACTTC.

The rearrangement uses TRBV19 and TRBJ1-5; TRBD1 agrees at 9 bases. V gave up 7 bases and J gave up 3 bases; unmatched junction bases: 7. The V gene's germline CDR1 is LNHDA and CDR2 SQIVND (reference sequence). The CDR3 extends over 15 amino acids. CDR3 protein: CASTPGTGYNQPQHF. As DNA, the CDR3 is TGTGCCAGTACCCCGGGGACAGGGTACAATCAGCCCCAGCATTTT.

The chain couples TRBV5-4 to TRBJ2-3; 12 bases align to TRBD1. The germline CDR1 and CDR2 sequences are SGHNT and YYREEE (reference sequence). The CDR3 is 17 residues long. V was clipped by 0 bases and J by 3 bases; unmatched bases: 5. CDR3 residues: CASSLGGTGGRTDTQYF. The CDR3, as DNA: TGTGCCAGCAGCTTGGGGGGGACAGGGGGCAGGACAGATACGCAGTATTTT.

CDR3 in DNA: TGTGTTAGCAGCTTAGGGAGAACAGACAATGAGCAGTTCTTC. As protein: CVSSLGRTDNEQFF. V and J are TRBV7-3 and TRBJ2-1; a weak D match, TRBD2 (5 bases). Germline V lookup: CDR1 SGHTA, CDR2 FQGTGA. The CDR3 is 14 amino acids.

This clonotype appeared once. This rearrangement joins TRBV27 to TRBJ2-4; either TRBD1 or TRBD2 may supply D (6 bases each). Trimming pared 7 bases from V and 6 bases from J, leaving 16 bases between. CDR3 length: 14 amino acids. Per the germline V gene, CDR1 is MNHEY and CDR2 is SMNVEV (reference sequence). The CDR3 DNA sequence: TGTGCCAGCAATTCCTTCGGAGGGGGAAACATTCAGTACTTC. This codes for CASNSFGGGNIQYF.

About this clonotype: Given a much more abundant clone one base away, this may be a read error. J is TRBJ2-3 and V is TRBV6-2 or TRBV6-3; 7 bases agree with TRBD2. The CDR3 is made up of 14 amino acids. V shed 8 bases and J 0 bases; nucleotides not matched to a gene: 5. Per the germline V gene, CDR1 is MNHEY and CDR2 is SVGEGT. CDR3 loop: CASARETSTDTQYF. CDR3 coding DNA: TGTGCCAGCGCGCGGGAGACTAGCACAGATACGCAGTATTTT.

This clonotype was recorded many times. The V gene is TRBV28, the J gene TRBJ2-1; D may be TRBD2 (5 bases). The CDR3 is 13 amino acids. The V end lost 3 bases, the J end lost 6 bases, and 9 bases lay between the germline ends. In germline, CDR1 is MDHEN, CDR2 SYDVKM. The CDR3: CASSLRVPNEQFF. The CDR3 nucleotides read TGTGCCAGCAGTTTGAGGGTCCCCAATGAGCAGTTCTTC.

This chain uses TRBV4-3 with TRBJ1-2, with 9 nucleotides matching TRBD1. CDR1 and CDR2 from the germline V gene are LGHNA and YSLEER. The CDR3 extends over 14 amino acids. Trimming cost V 10 bases and J 5 bases; bases outside gene matches: 11. The CDR3 DNA reads as TGCGCCACCCGGACGGACAGGGGAGGGTATGGCTACACCTTC. Translated: CATRTDRGGYGYTF.